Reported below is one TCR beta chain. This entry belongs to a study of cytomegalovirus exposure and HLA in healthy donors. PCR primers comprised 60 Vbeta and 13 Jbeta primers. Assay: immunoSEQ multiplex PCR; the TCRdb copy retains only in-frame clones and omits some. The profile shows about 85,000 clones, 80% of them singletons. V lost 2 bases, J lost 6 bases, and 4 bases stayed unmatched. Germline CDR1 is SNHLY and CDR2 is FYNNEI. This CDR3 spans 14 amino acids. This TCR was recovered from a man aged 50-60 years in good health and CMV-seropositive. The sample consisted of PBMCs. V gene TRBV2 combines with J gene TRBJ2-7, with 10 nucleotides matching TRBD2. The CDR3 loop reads CASSELAGVLEQYF. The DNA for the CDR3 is TGTGCCAGCAGTGAACTAGCGGGAGTGCTCGAGCAGTACTTC.